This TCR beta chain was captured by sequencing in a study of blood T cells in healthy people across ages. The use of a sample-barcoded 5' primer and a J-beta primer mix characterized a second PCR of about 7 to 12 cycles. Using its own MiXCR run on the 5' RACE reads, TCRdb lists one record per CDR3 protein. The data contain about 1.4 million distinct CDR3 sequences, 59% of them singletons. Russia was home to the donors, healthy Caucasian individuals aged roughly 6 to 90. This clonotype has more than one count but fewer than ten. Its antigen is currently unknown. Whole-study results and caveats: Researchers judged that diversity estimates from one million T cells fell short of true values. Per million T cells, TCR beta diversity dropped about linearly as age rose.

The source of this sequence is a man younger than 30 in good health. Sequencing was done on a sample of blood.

The DNA for the CDR3 is TGTGCCAGCACTCCCGAGGTTTCCTACGAGCAGTACTTC. It specifies CASTPEVSYEQYF. V usage is TRBV7-9 and J usage is TRBJ2-7; D unclear. Trimming removed 7 bases at V and 1 base at J, with 11 bases between. Germline values: CDR1 SEHNR, CDR2 FQNEAQ (reference sequence). The CDR3 extends over 13 amino acids. Full variable domain (outside the CDR3, taken from reference TRBV7-9 and TRBJ2-7): DTGVSQNPRHKITKRGQNVTFRCDPISEHNRLYWYRQTLGQGPEFLTYFQNEAQLEKSRLLSDRFSAERPKGSFSTLEIQRTEQGDSAMYLCASTPEVSYEQYFGPGTRLTVT.